These 24 T cell receptor beta chains share one sample of origin, sequenced in a study of spatial heterogeneity in lung cancer. TCRdb recomputed calls from the 5' RACE reads with MiXCR, one row per CDR3 protein. The top ten clones hold approximately 9.8% of a sample with about 38,000 distinct CDR3 sequences, approximately 8% of them seen once. The time point denotes: blood at routine non-recurrence follow-up after resection. This specimen consisted of PBMCs, obtained at follow-up. The receptors were gathered from a male donor with early-stage non-small cell lung cancer.

To note about this clonotype: This may be a read error, as it is one base from a much larger clone. The chain combines TRBV7-9 with TRBJ1-1; tentatively, D is TRBD1 (5 bases). CDR1 SEHNR and CDR2 FQNEAQ come from the germline V gene (reference sequence). This CDR3 has 16 residues. Between the trimmed V and J ends, which lost 2 bases and 0 bases, there was a span of 13 bases. The CDR3 nucleotides are TGTGCCAGCAGCTTATCCAGGGTCGACATGAACACTGAAGCTTTCTTT. Its translation is CASSLSRVDMNTEAFF.

This clonotype has ten or more counts. The chain has TRBV5-1 and TRBJ2-7; D is perhaps TRBD1 (6 bases). The CDR3 is made up of 15 amino acids. V gave up 4 bases and J gave up 0 bases, with 14 bases separating them. Germline assignment: CDR1 SGHRS and CDR2 YFSETQ. The CDR3 here is CASSTGTLSSYEQYF. The CDR3 nucleotides read TGCGCCAGCAGCACCGGGACACTGAGCTCCTACGAGCAGTACTTC. The full variable domain, in which reference TRBV5-1 and TRBJ2-7 provide the parts outside the CDR3, is KAGVTQTPRYLIKTRGQQVTLSCSPISGHRSVSWYQQTPGQGLQFLFEYFSETQRNKGNFPGRFSGRQFSNSRSEMNVSTLELGDSALYLCASSTGTLSSYEQYFGPGTRLTVT.

This clonotype showed up many times. The chain couples TRBV5-1 to TRBJ1-6; D remains unclear. The germline V and J ends were trimmed by 4 bases and 3 bases, with 11 bases remaining between them. Germline V gene data show CDR1 as SGHRS and CDR2 as YFSETQ. The CDR3 consists of 15 residues. CDR3 bases: TGCGCCAGCAGCAACGACGGATTCTATAATTCACCCCTCCACTTT. Amino acid sequence: CASSNDGFYNSPLHF.

This clonotype was recorded at least ten times. This chain joins TRBV18 and TRBJ1-6; D not resolved. The CDR3 is 14 residues long. CDR1 and CDR2 (germline): KGHSH, LQKENI. Deletions cut 5 bases from V and 5 bases from J, with 10 bases between. In DNA form, the CDR3 reads TGTGCCAGCTCAGCAGGACTGGATAATTCACCCCTCCACTTT. This gives the protein CASSAGLDNSPLHF.

This clonotype was counted many times. The rearrangement links TRBV29-1 to TRBJ2-7; a weak D match, TRBD2 (7 bases). Per germline, CDR1 SQVTM and CDR2 ANQGSEA. This CDR3 comprises 15 residues. Trimming stripped 7 bases from V and 3 bases from J, with 22 bases between. CDR3 nucleotide sequence: TGCAGCGCAATGAGGGGGGGCATGGACAACTACGAGCAGTACTTC. Its protein is CSAMRGGMDNYEQYF.

This clonotype was counted ten times or more. The gene calls are TRBV19 and TRBJ1-5, with D hard to call. The V gene lost 5 bases and the J gene lost 0 bases, with 11 bases spanning the gap. CDR1 is LNHDA and CDR2 is SQIVND in the germline V gene (reference sequence). The CDR3 has 15 residues. The CDR3 sequence is CASSYSGDSNQPQHF. CDR3 sequence (DNA): TGTGCCAGTAGTTATTCCGGGGATAGCAATCAGCCCCAGCATTTT.

This clonotype was counted ten times or more. The J gene is TRBJ2-7, the V gene TRBV28, with 12 bases fitting TRBD1. J lost 4 bases, V lost 9 bases, and 7 bases had no gene match. Per germline, CDR1 MDHEN and CDR2 SYDVKM. The CDR3 covers 14 residues. The CDR3 sequence: CASSGTGGLYEQYF. DNA of the CDR3: TGTGCCAGTTCCGGGACAGGGGGCTTGTACGAGCAGTACTTC. Full variable domain (outside the CDR3, taken from reference TRBV28 and TRBJ2-7): DVKVTQSSRYLVKRTGEKVFLECVQDMDHENMFWYRQDPGLGLRLIYFSYDVKMKEKGDIPEGYSVSREKKERFSLILESASTNQTSMYLCASSGTGGLYEQYFGPGTRLTVT.

The V and J genes are TRBV27 and TRBJ1-5; TRBD1 aligns across 8 bases. After removal of 6 bases from V and 2 bases from J, the junction contained 6 bases not matched to a gene. Looked up from germline, CDR1 is MNHEY and CDR2 is SMNVEV (reference sequence). There are 15 residues in the CDR3. The CDR3 is CASSTDRGGNQPQHF. The CDR3 DNA reads as TGTGCCAGCAGCACTGACAGGGGAGGCAATCAGCCCCAGCATTTT.

The chain employs TRBV19 and TRBJ2-3, with a possible D match to TRBD1 (5 bases). This CDR3 has 13 residues. Germline V gene data show CDR1 as LNHDA and CDR2 as SQIVND (reference sequence). The germline V and J ends were trimmed by 2 bases and 6 bases, with 9 bases remaining between them. The CDR3 spells CASSIQGTDTQYF. The CDR3 DNA reads TGTGCCAGTAGTATACAGGGAACGGATACGCAGTATTTT.

This clonotype was counted many times. This chain joins TRBV3-1 and TRBJ2-5, with 9 bases fitting TRBD2. With 3 bases clipped from V and 5 bases from J, the junction kept 4 bases outside the gene matches. Germline V gives CDR1 LGHDT, CDR2 YNNKEL (reference sequence). This CDR3 region has 14 residues. CDR3 sequence reads: CASSQAGGLETQYF. The DNA of the CDR3 is TGTGCCAGCAGCCAGGCGGGGGGGCTGGAGACCCAGTACTTC.

This clonotype came up many times. The V call is TRBV11-2, the J call TRBJ2-3, with D uncertain. The V end lost 3 bases, the J end lost 5 bases, and 9 bases lay between the germline ends. Germline V lookup: CDR1 SGHAT, CDR2 FQNNGV. This CDR3 region has 13 residues. This CDR3 is CASSFTPGDTQYF. The CDR3 DNA reads TGTGCCAGCAGCTTTACTCCGGGAGATACGCAGTATTTT.

This clonotype was picked up a small number of times. This sequence joins TRBV30 and TRBJ1-1; D is unclear. The CDR3 consists of 11 residues. V was shortened by 1 base and J by 4 bases, with 4 bases between the two germline ends. CDR1 is GTSNPN and CDR2 is SVGIG in the germline V gene (reference sequence). The CDR3 sequence is CAWSDSTEAFF. The CDR3 DNA sequence: TGTGCCTGGAGTGACAGCACTGAAGCTTTCTTT.

This clonotype was seen repeatedly, ten times or more. The chain joins TRBV6-6 to TRBJ2-1, with D possibly TRBD2 on 6 matching bases. Trimming took 6 bases from V and 3 from J, leaving 15 bases between them. The CDR3 covers 15 residues. Germline CDR1 reads MNHNY; CDR2 reads SVGAGI (reference sequence). CDR3 sequence (DNA): TGTGCCAGCAGCCTGGCTAGCGAGAACTACAATGAGCAGTTCTTC. Protein: CASSLASENYNEQFF.

This rearrangement joins TRBV28 to TRBJ2-1; weak D call: TRBD2 (6 bases). V dropped 5 bases and J dropped 2 bases, with 10 bases sitting between them. CDR3 length equals 14 residues. Germline-derived CDR1 and CDR2 are MDHEN and SYDVKM. DNA of the CDR3: TGTGCCAGCAGTATAGCGGTAACCTACAATGAGCAGTTCTTC. Translating gives CASSIAVTYNEQFF.

The chain is built from TRBV30 and TRBJ2-6; D is unresolved. Germline CDR1 is GTSNPN and CDR2 is SVGIG (reference sequence). The V end lost 4 bases, the J end lost 2 bases, and 6 bases lay between the germline ends. CDR3 length: 13 amino acids. The CDR3 loop reads CAWTRTGANVLTF. The CDR3 DNA reads TGTGCCTGGACCAGGACTGGGGCCAACGTCCTGACTTTC. Supplemented by reference TRBV30 and TRBJ2-6, the full variable domain reads SQTIHQWPATLVQPVGSPLSLECTVEGTSNPNLYWYRQAAGRGLQLLFYSVGIGQISSEVPQNLSASRPQDRQFILSSKKLLLSDSGFYLCAWTRTGANVLTFGAGSRLTVL.

V and J are TRBV25-1 and TRBJ2-1; TRBD1 matches 8 bases. This CDR3 spans 16 amino acids. After removal of 1 base from V and 7 bases from J, the junction contained 9 bases not matched to a gene. Germline CDR1 is MGHDK and CDR2 is SYGVNS. The CDR3 nucleotides are TGTGCCAGCAGTGAATTTTTAGGACAGGGAGTGAATGAGCAGTTCTTC. It specifies CASSEFLGQGVNEQFF.

This chain links TRBV6-4 with TRBJ2-3; tentatively, D is TRBD2 (5 bases). With 4 bases removed from V and 5 bases from J, the gap between germline ends came to 16 bases. Per germline, CDR1 MRHNA and CDR2 SNTAGT. The CDR3 runs to 15 residues. The CDR3 DNA is TGTGCCAGCAGTGTCACAGCGGTGGGTAAAGATACGCAGTATTTT. The encoded protein is CASSVTAVGKDTQYF.

This clonotype was seen a single time. The rearrangement links TRBV6-1 to TRBJ1-2; the D is unclear. The V and J ends lost 4 bases and 0 bases respectively, with 6 bases between them. In germline, CDR1 is MNHNS, CDR2 SASEGT. The CDR3 sequence is 13 residues long. CDR3 residues: CASSVETNYGYTF. As DNA, the CDR3 is TGTGCCAGCAGTGTAGAGACTAACTATGGCTACACCTTC.

This clonotype has ten or more counts. J is TRBJ2-1 and V is TRBV29-1, with D perhaps matching TRBD2 (6 bases). CDR3 length: 11 residues. V was clipped by 7 bases and J by 4 bases, with 8 bases between them. The germline CDR1 and CDR2 sequences are SQVTM and ANQGSEA. The CDR3 DNA is TGCAGCGCCGGGGGATACAATGAGCAGTTCTTC. It encodes CSAGGYNEQFF.

In its sample, this clonotype was seen many times. The chain uses TRBV7-6 and TRBJ2-2; D not resolved. The CDR3 sequence is 14 residues long. V dropped 0 bases and J dropped 4 bases, with 6 bases sitting between them. Germline lookup yields CDR1 SGHVS and CDR2 FNYEAQ. In DNA, the CDR3 is TGTGCCAGCAGCTTAGCGACCCTCACCGGGGAGCTGTTTTTT. It yields the protein CASSLATLTGELFF.

The V gene is TRBV7-2, the J gene TRBJ1-1; weak D call: TRBD1 (5 bases). V lost 5 bases and J 0 bases, leaving 13 bases between the germline ends. This CDR3 region has 15 residues. Germline V lookup: CDR1 SGHTA, CDR2 FQGNSA. CDR3 coding DNA: TGTGCCAGCAGCCCCTTACAGGCTATGAACACTGAAGCTTTCTTT. Protein product: CASSPLQAMNTEAFF.

This clonotype has a count of ten or more. This chain links TRBV5-4 with TRBJ2-1; possibly TRBD2 for D (5 bases). Trimming cost V 4 bases and J 2 bases, with 10 bases left between them. Germline V gene data show CDR1 as SGHNT and CDR2 as YYREEE (reference sequence). The CDR3 extends over 14 amino acids. CDR3 coding DNA: TGTGCCAGCAGCATGCCCGGGGCCTACAATGAGCAGTTCTTC. Protein: CASSMPGAYNEQFF.

The chain carries TRBV6-5 and TRBJ2-2, with D perhaps TRBD2 (7 bases). This CDR3 has 16 residues. V gave up 4 bases and J gave up 10 bases, with 22 bases separating them. Per germline, CDR1 MNHEY and CDR2 SVGAGI. The DNA of the CDR3 is TGTGCCAGCAGTTTTTTGGGGGGGCCAGAGGCCGAGGAGCTGTTTTTT. Amino acids: CASSFLGGPEAEELFF.

This clonotype was counted ten times or more. The chain links TRBV5-1 to TRBJ1-1, with 9 bases fitting TRBD1. With V trimmed by 1 base and J by 8 bases, 9 bases remained unmatched. The CDR3 covers 15 residues. Germline V gives CDR1 SGHRS, CDR2 YFSETQ. CDR3 region: CASSLREEQGAEAFF. DNA of the CDR3: TGCGCCAGCAGCTTGAGGGAGGAACAGGGGGCCGAAGCTTTCTTT. Looking up the rest from reference TRBV5-1 and TRBJ1-1 gives the full variable domain: KAGVTQTPRYLIKTRGQQVTLSCSPISGHRSVSWYQQTPGQGLQFLFEYFSETQRNKGNFPGRFSGRQFSNSRSEMNVSTLELGDSALYLCASSLREEQGAEAFFGQGTRLTVV.